This T cell receptor beta chain was sequenced during a study of T cell responses to AZD1222 COVID-19 vaccine. General study results and limits: Repertoire collection took place solely once the T cell response had peaked. Unmutated variant regions are reportedly the target of nearly half of TCRs that are spike-specific. Elevations in Spike-specific TCR breadth and depth followed administration of two AZD1222 doses. Females made up more of the donors, who were largely white British, and clonal diversity may have come out too low.

Clones were sequenced by immunoSEQ multiplex PCR, and TCRdb holds only the in-frame ones, with some missing. The sample lists about 150,000 clones; around 88% were seen once. V dropped 4 bases and J dropped 0 bases, with 11 bases sitting between them. In germline, CDR1 is SGHTA, CDR2 FQGNSA. The CDR3 contains 15 residues. Regarding this clone: Antigen: not known.

This receptor was taken from an adult who received the AZD1222 COVID-19 vaccine. This material consisted of peripheral blood, taken 28 days after the second AZD1222 dose. The chain links TRBV7-2 to TRBJ2-3; D possibly corresponds to TRBD2 (6 bases). This CDR3 reads CASSSAGWSTDTQYF. The DNA for the CDR3 is TGTGCCAGCAGCTCGGCGGGGTGGAGCACAGATACGCAGTATTTT.